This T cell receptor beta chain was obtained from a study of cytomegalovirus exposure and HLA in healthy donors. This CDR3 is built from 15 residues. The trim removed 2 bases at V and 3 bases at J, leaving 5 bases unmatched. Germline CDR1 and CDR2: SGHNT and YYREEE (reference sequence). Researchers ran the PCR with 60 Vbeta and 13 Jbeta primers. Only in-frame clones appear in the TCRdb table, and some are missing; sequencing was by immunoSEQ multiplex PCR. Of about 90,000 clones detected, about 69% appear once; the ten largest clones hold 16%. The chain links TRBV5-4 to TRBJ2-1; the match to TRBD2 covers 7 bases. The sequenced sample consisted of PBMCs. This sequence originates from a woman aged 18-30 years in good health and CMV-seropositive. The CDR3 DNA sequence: TGTGCCAGCAGCTTTCTAGCGGCCCTCTACAATGAGCAGTTCTTC. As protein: CASSFLAALYNEQFF.